Following are 26 T cell receptor beta chains from one sample sequenced in a study of CD8 T cells in ankylosing spondylitis. TCRdb analysed the 5' RACE reads with MiXCR anew, one entry per CDR3 protein. The sample gives more than 250,000 distinct CDR3 sequences, approximately 10% of which show up once; about a tenth is in the top ten. Sequenced material: blood, either unsorted or a sorted T cell fraction (not recorded which). Receptors were obtained from a female donor with ankylosing spondylitis or in good health (not recorded which).

This clonotype showed up many times. This chain joins TRBV20-1 and TRBJ2-1; TRBD2 aligns across 7 bases. This CDR3 is 14 amino acids long. Germline assignment: CDR1 DFQATT and CDR2 SNEGSKA (reference sequence). Unmatched junction bases numbered 5, after V lost 3 bases and J lost 3 bases. The CDR3 DNA reads TGCAGTGCTAGTTTGTGGGAGGGCTACAATGAGCAGTTCTTC. Its protein product is CSASLWEGYNEQFF.

Many counts were recorded for this clonotype. This chain uses TRBV24-1 with TRBJ2-1; 7 bases line up with TRBD1. The ends lost 5 bases at V and 4 bases at J; junction bases unmatched: 7. This CDR3 is 15 amino acids long. Germline V lookup: CDR1 KGHDR, CDR2 SFDVKD. The CDR3 spells CATSVDRAGYNEQFF. The CDR3 region has the DNA TGTGCCACCAGTGTTGACAGGGCAGGATACAATGAGCAGTTCTTC.

This clonotype was recorded at least ten times. V usage is TRBV5-1 and J usage is TRBJ2-7, with 9 bases lining up with TRBD1. The CDR3 loop spans 15 amino acids. After removal of 4 bases from V and 5 bases from J, the junction contained 10 bases not matched to a gene. Germline V lookup: CDR1 SGHRS, CDR2 YFSETQ. The CDR3 reads CASSLVPDRGDEQYF. As DNA, the CDR3 is TGCGCCAGCAGCCTTGTCCCCGACAGGGGGGACGAGCAGTACTTC.

This clonotype has ten or more counts. CDR3 DNA: TGCGCCAGCAGCTCGGACTTCTATACGCAGTATTTT. This translates into CASSSDFYTQYF. The chain recombines TRBV5-1 with TRBJ2-3; possible D gene TRBD2, 5 bases. The CDR3 length is 12 residues. The V gene's germline CDR1 is SGHRS and CDR2 YFSETQ. Trimming shortened V by 3 bases and J by 7 bases, and 9 bases separated the two germline ends.

There are many counts of this clonotype. This chain links TRBV6-2 or TRBV6-3 with TRBJ2-4; no firm D call. V dropped 6 bases and J dropped 3 bases, with 15 bases sitting between them. Per germline, CDR1 MNHEY and CDR2 SVGEGT. The CDR3 contains 15 residues. The CDR3 DNA reads as TGTGCCAGCAGAGCGCTCAGCGTAATCAAAAACATTCAGTACTTC. It specifies CASRALSVIKNIQYF.

This clonotype has a count of ten or more. This chain uses TRBV4-1 with TRBJ2-2, with 8 bases that match TRBD1. Germline CDR1 and CDR2: MGHRA and YSYEKL. There are 14 residues in the CDR3. The V and J ends lost 4 bases and 6 bases, in that order; junction bases with no gene match: 4. CDR3 DNA sequence: TGCGCCAGCAGCCGAGGGACAGGAGCCGGGGAGCTGTTTTTT. It translates to CASSRGTGAGELFF.

The table lists this clonotype with many counts. The gene calls are TRBV2 and TRBJ1-5; D not resolved. V was clipped by 3 bases and J by 4 bases, with 7 bases between them. The CDR3 runs to 13 residues. Germline V gene data show CDR1 as SNHLY and CDR2 as FYNNEI. CDR3 amino acids: CASSDLLNQPQHF. The CDR3 bases are TGTGCCAGCAGTGATTTGTTGAATCAGCCCCAGCATTTT.

The sample holds many counts of this clonotype. V and J are TRBV29-1 and TRBJ2-1; TRBD2 is a possible D gene (5 bases). The V and J ends lost 6 bases and 9 bases respectively, with 12 bases between them. CDR1 is SQVTM, CDR2 ANQGSEA, per germline. The CDR3 covers 11 residues. The chain's CDR3 is CSVALVPEQFF. CDR3 in DNA: TGCAGCGTCGCACTAGTACCTGAGCAGTTCTTC.

This clonotype showed up many times. The chain has TRBV20-1 and TRBJ1-3; no definite D call. Trimming cost V 1 base and J 1 base, with 5 bases left between them. The CDR3 has 13 amino acids. CDR1 DFQATT and CDR2 SNEGSKA come from the germline V gene (reference sequence). The CDR3 DNA sequence: TGCAGTGCTAGAGGGGCGTCTGGAAACACCATATATTTT. It translates to CSARGASGNTIYF.

There are many counts of this clonotype. The V call is TRBV24-1, the J call TRBJ2-1; D is perhaps TRBD1 or TRBD2 (5 bases each). The germline V gene has CDR1 KGHDR and CDR2 SFDVKD. V lost 10 bases, J lost 5 bases, and 14 bases lay in between. The CDR3 sequence is 13 residues long. The CDR3 sequence: CATKAPGHNEQFF. For the CDR3, the DNA is TGTGCCACTAAAGCCCCGGGACACAATGAGCAGTTCTTC.

The table lists this clonotype with many counts. The chain carries TRBV5-1 and TRBJ1-4, with D perhaps TRBD1 (6 bases). V dropped 6 bases and J dropped 8 bases, with 23 bases sitting between them. Germline CDR1 and CDR2: SGHRS and YFSETQ. The CDR3 sequence is 16 residues long. This CDR3 reads CASKTGSPVVGEKLFF. CDR3 in DNA: TGCGCCAGCAAGACAGGCTCCCCAGTCGTGGGAGAAAAACTGTTTTTT.

The rearrangement joins TRBV20-1 to TRBJ2-7; no clear D gene. This CDR3 has 13 amino acids. Trimming took off 8 bases at V and 1 base at J, with 15 bases between the two ends. Germline loops: CDR1 DFQATT, CDR2 SNEGSKA (reference sequence). CDR3 sequence reads: CSTLMRLSYEQYF. CDR3 DNA sequence: TGCAGTACTCTCATGCGCTTGTCCTACGAGCAGTACTTC.

This clonotype was counted ten times or more. The chain couples TRBV20-1 to TRBJ2-2, with a possible D match to TRBD1 (6 bases). V was shortened by 1 base and J by 2 bases, with 11 bases between the two germline ends. The CDR3 has 15 residues. Germline V gene sequence: CDR1 DFQATT, CDR2 SNEGSKA (reference sequence). This chain's CDR3 is CSARAGQINTGELFF. The CDR3 bases are TGCAGTGCTAGAGCGGGACAAATCAACACCGGGGAGCTGTTTTTT.

This clonotype has a count of ten or more. In DNA, the CDR3 is TGCGCCAGCAGCCTTCTCCAGGGAGAGCATTCACCCCTCCACTTT. As protein: CASSLLQGEHSPLHF. V and J are TRBV4-3 and TRBJ1-6; tentatively, D is TRBD1 (5 bases). The V end lost 4 bases, the J end lost 8 bases, and 15 bases lay between the germline ends. CDR3 size: 15 residues. The germline V gene encodes CDR1 LGHNA and CDR2 YSLEER.

This clonotype was seen repeatedly, ten times or more. The chain combines TRBV24-1 with TRBJ2-1, with D possibly called TRBD1 or TRBD2 (6 bases each). Germline assignment: CDR1 KGHDR and CDR2 SFDVKD. CDR3 length: 16 amino acids. Between the trimmed V and J ends, which lost 0 bases and 5 bases, there was a span of 13 bases. The CDR3 nucleotides are TGTGCCACCAGTGATTTGGGGGGGCCCTTTCACAATGAGCAGTTCTTC. This codes for CATSDLGGPFHNEQFF.

This clonotype was seen only a few times. The chain links TRBV14 to TRBJ2-1, with D hard to call. Trimming removed 5 bases from V and 7 bases from J, with 9 bases in between. Germline assignment: CDR1 SGHDN and CDR2 FVKESK. CDR3 length: 12 amino acids. CDR3 sequence: CASSSVWNEQFF. The CDR3 bases are TGTGCCAGCAGCTCCGTTTGGAATGAGCAGTTCTTC.

The table lists this clonotype with many counts. This CDR3 is CASSWETGTEAFF. CDR3 nucleotide sequence: TGCGCCAGCAGCTGGGAGACAGGAACTGAAGCTTTCTTT. J is TRBJ1-1 and V is TRBV5-1; maybe TRBD1 (6 bases). Germline-derived CDR1 and CDR2 are SGHRS and YFSETQ. V lost 3 bases and J lost 5, with 11 bases in between. CDR3 size: 13 residues.

Ten or more counts support this clonotype. The chain combines TRBV10-3 with TRBJ2-3, with 9 bases matching TRBD2. The V segment lost 6 bases and the J segment 1 base; nucleotides outside the gene matches: 2. CDR1 is ENHRY and CDR2 is SYGVKD in the germline V gene. This CDR3 has 14 amino acids. The CDR3 region is CAIRLAGGTDTQYF. The CDR3 DNA reads as TGTGCCATCAGATTAGCGGGGGGCACAGATACGCAGTATTTT.

This clonotype was picked up many times. The chain recombines TRBV12-3 or TRBV12-4 with TRBJ2-3; 8 bases are a match to TRBD1. The length of the CDR3 is 15 residues. Trimming at V came to 6 bases and at J to 2 bases, leaving 7 bases not matched to a gene. CDR3 in amino acids: CASRRTGTFTDTQYF. As DNA, the CDR3 is TGTGCCAGCAGAAGGACAGGGACCTTCACAGATACGCAGTATTTT.

A note on this clonotype: A read error is possible here, since a much larger clone lies one base away. The chain carries TRBV20-1 and TRBJ1-4; no clear D. The CDR3 sequence is 14 residues long. From germline, CDR1 is DFQATT and CDR2 SNEGSKA (reference sequence). CDR3 sequence (DNA): TGCAGTGCTACCTACGCCCCGGAGGGTGAAAAACTGTTATTT. Translation gives CSATYAPEGEKLLF.

As for this clonotype: Given a much more abundant clone one base away, this may be a read error. The rearrangement uses TRBV7-7 and TRBJ2-1; either TRBD1 or TRBD2 may supply D (5 bases each). Per germline, CDR1 SSHAT and CDR2 FNYEAQ (reference sequence). The CDR3 extends over 15 amino acids. Trimming removed 1 base from V and 8 bases from J, with 15 bases in between. CDR3 loop: CASSLDPGPVDEQFF. CDR3 DNA: TGTGCCAGCAGCTTAGACCCGGGACCGGTAGATGAGCAGTTCTTC.

The DNA for the CDR3 is TGTGCCAGCAGCTCCCACTTAGCGGGACTAGGTCACAATGAGCAGTTCTTC. It yields the protein CASSSHLAGLGHNEQFF. The rearrangement links TRBV7-2 to TRBJ2-1; 8 bases match TRBD2. This CDR3 is built from 17 residues. The V gene end was trimmed by 4 bases and the J gene end by 5 bases; junction bases not matched to a gene: 13. Germline values: CDR1 SGHTA, CDR2 FQGNSA.

This clonotype was seen a handful of times. The chain recombines TRBV5-1 with TRBJ2-3; TRBD2 matches at 9 bases. CDR1 is SGHRS, CDR2 YFSETQ, per germline. With V trimmed by 8 bases and J by 3 bases, 13 bases remained unmatched. The CDR3 is made up of 16 amino acids. This chain's CDR3 is CASSPGGRAGTDTQYF. The CDR3, as DNA: TGCGCCAGTTCCCCCGGCGGGAGGGCCGGGACAGATACGCAGTATTTT.

The CDR3 loop is CASSQVGLAGGPNSTDTQYF. In DNA, the CDR3 is TGCGCCAGCAGCCAAGTGGGGCTAGCGGGGGGGCCGAATAGCACAGATACGCAGTATTTT. The J gene is TRBJ2-3, the V gene TRBV4-1, with 12 bases that match TRBD2. Germline trimming cut 1 base from V and 0 bases from J; bases unmatched to any gene: 11. Germline CDR1 reads MGHRA; CDR2 reads YSYEKL. The CDR3 is 20 amino acids.

In its sample, this clonotype was seen many times. The CDR3 DNA sequence: TGTGCCAGCAGCCCCACCGCCGCGACAACCACTGAAGCTTTCTTT. Translated: CASSPTAATTTEAFF. The chain couples TRBV7-8 to TRBJ1-1; D unresolved. Germline CDR1 and CDR2: SGHVS and FQNEAQ. The CDR3 contains 15 residues. V was pared by 5 bases and J by 4 bases, with 17 bases between.

The chain uses TRBV6-5 and TRBJ2-7; the match to TRBD2 covers 7 bases. CDR1 is MNHEY and CDR2 is SVGAGI in the germline V gene. This CDR3 has 13 amino acids. The J segment lost 3 bases and the V segment lost 4 bases, leaving 3 bases of the junction unmatched. CDR3 amino acids: CASSSSGVYEQYF. For the CDR3, the DNA is TGTGCCAGCAGTTCCAGCGGGGTCTACGAGCAGTACTTC.